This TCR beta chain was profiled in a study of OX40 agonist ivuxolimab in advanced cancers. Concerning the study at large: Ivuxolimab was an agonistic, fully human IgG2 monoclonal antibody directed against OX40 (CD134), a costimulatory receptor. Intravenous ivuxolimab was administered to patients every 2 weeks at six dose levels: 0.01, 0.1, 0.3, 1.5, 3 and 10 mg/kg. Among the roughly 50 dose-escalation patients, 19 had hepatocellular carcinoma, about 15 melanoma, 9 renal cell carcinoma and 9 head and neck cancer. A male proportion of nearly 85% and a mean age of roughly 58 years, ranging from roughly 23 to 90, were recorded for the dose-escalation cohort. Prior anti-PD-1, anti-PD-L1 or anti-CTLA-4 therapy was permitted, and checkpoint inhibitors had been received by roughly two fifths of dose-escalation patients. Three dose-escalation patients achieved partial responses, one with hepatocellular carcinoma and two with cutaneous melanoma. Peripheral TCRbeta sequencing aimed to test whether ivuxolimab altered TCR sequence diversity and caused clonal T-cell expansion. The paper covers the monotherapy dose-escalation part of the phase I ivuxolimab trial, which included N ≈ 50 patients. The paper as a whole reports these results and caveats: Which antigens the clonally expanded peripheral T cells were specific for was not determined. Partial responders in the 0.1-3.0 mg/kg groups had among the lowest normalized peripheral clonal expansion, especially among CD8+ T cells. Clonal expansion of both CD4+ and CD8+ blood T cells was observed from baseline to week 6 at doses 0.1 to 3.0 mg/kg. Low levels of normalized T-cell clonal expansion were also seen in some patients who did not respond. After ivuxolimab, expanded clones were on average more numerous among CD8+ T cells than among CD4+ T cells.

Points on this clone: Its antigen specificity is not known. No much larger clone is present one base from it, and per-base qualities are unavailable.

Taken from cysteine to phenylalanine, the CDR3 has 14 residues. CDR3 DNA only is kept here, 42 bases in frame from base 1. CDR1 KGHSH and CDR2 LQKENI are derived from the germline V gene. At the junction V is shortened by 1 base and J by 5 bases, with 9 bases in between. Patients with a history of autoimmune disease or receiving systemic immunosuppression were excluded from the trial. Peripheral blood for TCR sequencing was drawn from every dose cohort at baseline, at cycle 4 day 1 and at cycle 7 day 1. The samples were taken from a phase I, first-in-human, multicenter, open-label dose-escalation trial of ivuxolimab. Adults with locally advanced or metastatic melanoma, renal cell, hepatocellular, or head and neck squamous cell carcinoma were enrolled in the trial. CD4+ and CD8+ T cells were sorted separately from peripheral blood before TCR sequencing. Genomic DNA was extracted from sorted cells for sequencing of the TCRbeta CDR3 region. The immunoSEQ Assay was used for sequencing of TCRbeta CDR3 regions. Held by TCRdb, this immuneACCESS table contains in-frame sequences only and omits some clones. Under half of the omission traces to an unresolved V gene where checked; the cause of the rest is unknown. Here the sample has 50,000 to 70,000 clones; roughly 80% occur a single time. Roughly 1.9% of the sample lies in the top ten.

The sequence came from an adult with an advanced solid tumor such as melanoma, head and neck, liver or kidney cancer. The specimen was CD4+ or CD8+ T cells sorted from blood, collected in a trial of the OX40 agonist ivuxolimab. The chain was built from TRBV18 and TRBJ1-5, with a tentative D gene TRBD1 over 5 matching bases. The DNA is TGTGCCAGCTCACCACGTCAGGGTTATCAGCCCCAGCATTTT. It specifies CASSPRQGYQPQHF.